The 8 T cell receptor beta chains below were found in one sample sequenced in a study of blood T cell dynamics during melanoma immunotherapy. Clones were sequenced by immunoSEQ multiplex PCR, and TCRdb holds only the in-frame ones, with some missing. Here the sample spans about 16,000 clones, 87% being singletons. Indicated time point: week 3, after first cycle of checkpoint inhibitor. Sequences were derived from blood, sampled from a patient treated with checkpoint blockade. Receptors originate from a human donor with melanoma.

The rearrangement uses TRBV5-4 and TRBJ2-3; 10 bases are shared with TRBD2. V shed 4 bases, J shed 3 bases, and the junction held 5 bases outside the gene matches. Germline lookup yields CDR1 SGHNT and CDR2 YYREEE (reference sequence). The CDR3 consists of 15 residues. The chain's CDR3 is CASSLAGEGTDTQYF. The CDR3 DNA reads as TGTGCCAGCAGCCTAGCGGGAGAGGGGACAGATACGCAGTATTTT.

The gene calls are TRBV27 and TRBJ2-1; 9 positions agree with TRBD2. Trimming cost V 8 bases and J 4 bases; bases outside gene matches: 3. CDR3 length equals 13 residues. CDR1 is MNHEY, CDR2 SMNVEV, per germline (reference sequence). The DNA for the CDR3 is TGTGCCAGCGCAGCGGGAGGATACAATGAGCAGTTCTTC. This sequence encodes CASAAGGYNEQFF.

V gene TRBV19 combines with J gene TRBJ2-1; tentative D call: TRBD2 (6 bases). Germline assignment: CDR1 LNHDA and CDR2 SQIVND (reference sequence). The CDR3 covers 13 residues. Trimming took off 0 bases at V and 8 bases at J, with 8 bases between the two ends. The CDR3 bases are TGTGCCAGTAGTATAGATCGGGAGTATGAGCAGTTCTTC. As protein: CASSIDREYEQFF.

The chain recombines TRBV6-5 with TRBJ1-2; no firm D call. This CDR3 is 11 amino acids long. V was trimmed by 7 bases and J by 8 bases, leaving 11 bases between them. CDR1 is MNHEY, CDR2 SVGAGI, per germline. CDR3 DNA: TGTGCCAGCACCTCGTCGGGGGGCTACACCTTC. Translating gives CASTSSGGYTF.

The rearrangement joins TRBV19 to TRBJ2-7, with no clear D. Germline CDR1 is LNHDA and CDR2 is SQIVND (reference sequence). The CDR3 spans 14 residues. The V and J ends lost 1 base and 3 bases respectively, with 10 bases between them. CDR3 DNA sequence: TGTGCCAGTAGTATAGCCCACAACAACTACGAGCAGTACTTC. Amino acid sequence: CASSIAHNNYEQYF.

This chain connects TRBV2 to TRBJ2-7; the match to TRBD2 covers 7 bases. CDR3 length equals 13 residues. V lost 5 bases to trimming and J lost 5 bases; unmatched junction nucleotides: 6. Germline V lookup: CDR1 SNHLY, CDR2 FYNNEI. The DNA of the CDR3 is TGTGCCAGCAGTTTGGAGCGGGAAAACGAGCAGTACTTC. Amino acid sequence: CASSLERENEQYF.

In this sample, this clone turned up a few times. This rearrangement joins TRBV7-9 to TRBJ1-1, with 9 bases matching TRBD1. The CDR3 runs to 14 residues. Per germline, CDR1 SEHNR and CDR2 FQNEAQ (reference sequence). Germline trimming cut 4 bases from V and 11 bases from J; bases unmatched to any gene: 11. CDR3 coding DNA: TGTGCCAGCAGCTGGGTACAGGGGGCTGGGGTGGCTTTCTTT. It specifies CASSWVQGAGVAFF.

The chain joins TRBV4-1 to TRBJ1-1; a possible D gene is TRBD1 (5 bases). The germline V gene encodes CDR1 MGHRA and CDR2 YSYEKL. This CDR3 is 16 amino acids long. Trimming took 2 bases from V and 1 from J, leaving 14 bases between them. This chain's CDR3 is CASSQWAGQQNTEAFF. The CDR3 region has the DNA TGCGCCAGCAGCCAATGGGCAGGGCAGCAGAACACTGAAGCTTTCTTT.